The 6 T cell receptor beta chains below were found in one sample sequenced in a study of PD-1 blockade in classical Hodgkin lymphoma. Time point meaning: newly diagnosed, previously untreated cHL patient sample. Clones were sequenced by immunoSEQ multiplex PCR, and TCRdb holds only the in-frame ones, with some missing. The sample includes about 33,000 clones, 90% to 95% of them seen just once. Material for sequencing was peripheral blood mononuclear cells (PBMCs). These receptors were taken from a human donor with classical Hodgkin lymphoma.

CDR3 protein: CASSSTGMGPNQPQHF. In DNA form, the CDR3 reads TGTGCCAGCAGCTCGACAGGGATGGGACCTAATCAGCCCCAGCATTTT. The rearrangement joins TRBV7-9 to TRBJ1-5; 7 bases agree with TRBD1. V shed 4 bases, J shed 4 bases, and the junction held 10 bases outside the gene matches. Germline V lookup: CDR1 SEHNR, CDR2 FQNEAQ (reference sequence). This CDR3 has 16 residues.

The chain employs TRBV6-5 and TRBJ2-7; 9 bases are a match to TRBD2. J lost 3 bases, V lost 5 bases, and 8 bases had no gene match. This CDR3 comprises 15 residues. In germline, CDR1 is MNHEY, CDR2 SVGAGI. The CDR3 coding sequence is TGTGCCAGCAGTGCCCCAGCGGGGGGTTTCTACGAGCAGTACTTC. As protein: CASSAPAGGFYEQYF.

This chain connects TRBV6-1 to TRBJ2-3; 10 bases agree with TRBD2. Germline V CDR1 and CDR2: MNHNS, SASEGT. J gave up 2 bases and V 4 bases, and 3 bases lay outside the gene matches. The CDR3 sequence is 15 residues long. The CDR3 DNA reads as TGTGCCAGCAGTGGAACTAGCGGGGACACAGATACGCAGTATTTT. Protein product: CASSGTSGDTDTQYF.

This chain uses TRBV5-1 with TRBJ2-1, with 7 bases fitting TRBD1. The CDR3 spans 12 residues. CDR1 and CDR2 from the germline V gene are SGHRS and YFSETQ. The V segment lost 2 bases and the J segment 13 bases; nucleotides outside the gene matches: 6. The DNA for the CDR3 is TGCGCCAGCAGCTTCCCAGGGGGTCCTCAGTTCTTC. It encodes CASSFPGGPQFF.

CDR3 coding DNA: TGTGCCAGTAGTAGAAGGGACAGGGGGTACCAAGAGACCCAGTACTTC. Translated: CASSRRDRGYQETQYF. The chain combines TRBV19 with TRBJ2-5, with 11 nucleotides matching TRBD1. This CDR3 is 16 amino acids long. Germline V lookup: CDR1 LNHDA, CDR2 SQIVND (reference sequence). V lost 4 bases and J lost 0; bases outside the gene matches: 4.

This chain links TRBV6-7 with TRBJ1-3; tentatively, D is TRBD1 (6 bases). TRBV6-7 carries the ORF label, with uncertain function. V was trimmed by 5 bases and J by 4 bases, leaving 15 bases between them. The CDR3 length is 15 residues. The CDR3 loop reads CASSPGGGGGNTIYF. The CDR3 bases are TGTGCCAGCAGTCCCGGAGGGGGGGGAGGAAACACCATATATTTT.